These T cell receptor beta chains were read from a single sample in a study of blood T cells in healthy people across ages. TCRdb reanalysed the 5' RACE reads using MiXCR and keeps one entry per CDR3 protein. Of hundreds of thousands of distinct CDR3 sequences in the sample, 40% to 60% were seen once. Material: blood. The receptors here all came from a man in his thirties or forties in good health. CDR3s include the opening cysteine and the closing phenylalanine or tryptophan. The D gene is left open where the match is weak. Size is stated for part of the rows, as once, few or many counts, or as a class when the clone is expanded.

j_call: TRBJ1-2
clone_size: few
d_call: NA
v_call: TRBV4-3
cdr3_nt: TGCGCCAGCAGCCAAGCGACGCAGGGTTCGGGCTATGGCTACACCTTC
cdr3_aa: CASSQATQGSGYGYTF

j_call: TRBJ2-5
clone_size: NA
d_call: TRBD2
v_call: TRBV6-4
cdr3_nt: TGTGCCAGCAGTCGTATTAGCGGGGACCAAGAGACCCAGTACTTC
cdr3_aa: CASSRISGDQETQYF

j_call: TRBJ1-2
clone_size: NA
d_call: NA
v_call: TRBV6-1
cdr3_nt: TGTGCCAGCAGTGACACGGGGTCCTATGGCTACACCTTC
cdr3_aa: CASSDTGSYGYTF

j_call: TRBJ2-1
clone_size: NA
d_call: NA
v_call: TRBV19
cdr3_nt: TGTGCCAGTACTCTAGTTAGCGCCTCCTACAATGAGCAGTTCTTC
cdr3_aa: CASTLVSASYNEQFF

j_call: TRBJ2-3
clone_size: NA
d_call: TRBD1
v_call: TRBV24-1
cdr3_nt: TGTGCCACCAGTGATTTCAGGGGGCTCGGGACAGATACGCAGTATTTT
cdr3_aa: CATSDFRGLGTDTQYF

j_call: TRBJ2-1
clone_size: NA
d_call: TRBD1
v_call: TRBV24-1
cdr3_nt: TGTGCCACCAGTGACAATCAGGGGGCGTTGGGCAATGAGCAGTTCTTC
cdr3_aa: CATSDNQGALGNEQFF

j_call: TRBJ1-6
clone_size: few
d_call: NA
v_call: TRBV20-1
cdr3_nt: TGCAGTGCTAGAGATCCCCAGAGCTCCTATAATTCACCCCTCCACTTT
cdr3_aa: CSARDPQSSYNSPLHF

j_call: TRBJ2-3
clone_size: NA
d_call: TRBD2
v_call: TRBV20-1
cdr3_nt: TGCAGTGCTGGGGCTTCTAGCGGGGGGGCAAGGACAGATACGCAGTATTTT
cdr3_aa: CSAGASSGGARTDTQYF

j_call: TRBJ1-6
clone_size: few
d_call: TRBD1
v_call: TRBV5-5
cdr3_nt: TGTGCCAGCAGCTCTGGACAGGGGAGTTCACCCCTCCACTTT
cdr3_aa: CASSSGQGSSPLHF

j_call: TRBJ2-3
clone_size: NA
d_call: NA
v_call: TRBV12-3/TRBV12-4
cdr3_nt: TGTGCCAGCAGTAGAAATCCGAGAAGAGTGATTGCAGATATGCAGTATTTT
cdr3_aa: CASSRNPRRVIADMQYF

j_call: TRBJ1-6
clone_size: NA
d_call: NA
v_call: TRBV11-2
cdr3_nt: TGTGCCAGCAGTCCGGGGCAGGTCGATTCACCCCTCCACTTT
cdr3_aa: CASSPGQVDSPLHF

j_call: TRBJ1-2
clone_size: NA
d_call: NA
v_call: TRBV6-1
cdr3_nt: TGTGCCAGCAGTGAACGAGCTTCTAACTATGGCTACACCTTC
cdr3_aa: CASSERASNYGYTF

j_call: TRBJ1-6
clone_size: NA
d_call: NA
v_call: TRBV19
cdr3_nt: TGTGCCAGTAGTATCAAGGGAATGGATTCACCCCTCCACTTT
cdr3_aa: CASSIKGMDSPLHF

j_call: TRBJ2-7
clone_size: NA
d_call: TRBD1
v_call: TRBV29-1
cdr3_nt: TGCAGCGTTACCGGGACAGGGGGTCCCTACGAGCAGTACTTC
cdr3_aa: CSVTGTGGPYEQYF

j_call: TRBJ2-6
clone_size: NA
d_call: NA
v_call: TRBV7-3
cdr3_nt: TGTGCCAGCGGCTCGCTAACAGGGTCTGGGGCCAACGTCCTGACTTTC
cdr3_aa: CASGSLTGSGANVLTF

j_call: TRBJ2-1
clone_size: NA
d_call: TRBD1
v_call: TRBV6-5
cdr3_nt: TGTGCCAGCAGACGCGACAGGGGGCGAAATGAGCAGTTCTTC
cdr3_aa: CASRRDRGRNEQFF

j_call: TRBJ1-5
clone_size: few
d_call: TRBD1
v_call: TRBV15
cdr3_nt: TGTGCCACCAGCAGAGATAAGGGACAGGGTAGTCGCAATCAGCCCCAGCATTTT
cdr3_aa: CATSRDKGQGSRNQPQHF

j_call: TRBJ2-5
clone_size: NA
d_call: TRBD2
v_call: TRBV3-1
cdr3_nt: TGTGCCAGCAGCCCCTCGAGCGGGGGCCAAGGGACCCAGTACTTC
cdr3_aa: CASSPSSGGQGTQYF

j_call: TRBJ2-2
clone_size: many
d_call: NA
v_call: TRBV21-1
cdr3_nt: TGTGCCAGCAGCCGCAAAGGGGGGGCAGGCACCGGGGAGCTGTTTTTT
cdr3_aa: CASSRKGGAGTGELFF

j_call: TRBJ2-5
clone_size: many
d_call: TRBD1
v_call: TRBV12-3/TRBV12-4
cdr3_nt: TGTGCCAGCAGTCCTCGGACAGGAGAAAGGACCCAGTACTTC
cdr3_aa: CASSPRTGERTQYF

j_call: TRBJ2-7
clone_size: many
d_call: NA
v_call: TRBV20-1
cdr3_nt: TGCAGTGCCAGGGACTCCCTCGACGAGCAGTACTTC
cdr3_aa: CSARDSLDEQYF

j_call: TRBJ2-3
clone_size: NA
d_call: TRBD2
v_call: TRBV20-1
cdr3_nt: TGCAGTGTGCAACTAGCGGGGAGCACAGATACGCAGTATTTT
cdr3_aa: CSVQLAGSTDTQYF

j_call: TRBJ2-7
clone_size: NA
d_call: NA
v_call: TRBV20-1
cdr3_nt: TGCAGTGCTAGAGGCAGGGGAGGCTACAATGAGCAGTACTTC
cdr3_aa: CSARGRGGYNEQYF

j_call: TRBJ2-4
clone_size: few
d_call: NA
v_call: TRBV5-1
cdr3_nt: TGCGCCAGCAGCTTGGCGGAACCGCCCAAAAACATTCAGTACTTC
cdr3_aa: CASSLAEPPKNIQYF

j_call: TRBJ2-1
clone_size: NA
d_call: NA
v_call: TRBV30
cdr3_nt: TGTGCCCGAAAACGACTAGAATTCATTGCATTGGAGCAGTTCTTC
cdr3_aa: CARKRLEFIALEQFF

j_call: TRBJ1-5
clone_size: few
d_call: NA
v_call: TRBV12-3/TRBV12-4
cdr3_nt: TGTGCCAGCAGTTTAAGTATGGCTCAGCCCCAGCATTTT
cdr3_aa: CASSLSMAQPQHF

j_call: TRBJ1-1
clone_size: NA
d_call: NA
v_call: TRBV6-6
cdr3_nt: TGTGCCAGCAGTTACTCGGGGGAATTCACTGAAGCTTTCTTT
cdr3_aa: CASSYSGEFTEAFF

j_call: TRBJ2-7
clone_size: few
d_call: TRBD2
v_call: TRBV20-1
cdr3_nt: TGCAGTGCTAGCCTGACTAGCGGGGGCTCCCAGCAGTACTTC
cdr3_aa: CSASLTSGGSQQYF

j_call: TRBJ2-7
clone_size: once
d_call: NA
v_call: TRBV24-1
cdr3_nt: TGTGCCACCAGTGATCGGGGCGAATCCTACAATGAGCAGTACTTC
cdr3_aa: CATSDRGESYNEQYF

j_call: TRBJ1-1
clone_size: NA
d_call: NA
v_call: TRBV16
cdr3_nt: TGTGCCAGCAGCCAACGCGGTGCTAACACTGAAGCTTTCTTT
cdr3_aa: CASSQRGANTEAFF

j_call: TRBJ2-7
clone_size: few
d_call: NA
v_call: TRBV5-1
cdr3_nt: TGCGCCAGCAGCTTGAGCCCAGGGCCGTACGAGCAGTACTTC
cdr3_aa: CASSLSPGPYEQYF

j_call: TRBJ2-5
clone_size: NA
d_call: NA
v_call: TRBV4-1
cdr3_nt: TGCGCCAGCAGCCAAGTCGCTAAACAAGAGACCCAGTACTTC
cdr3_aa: CASSQVAKQETQYF

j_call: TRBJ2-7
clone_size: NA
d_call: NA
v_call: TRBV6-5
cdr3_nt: TGTGCCAGCAGCCAAACGGGTATCAGTTACGAGCAGTACTTC
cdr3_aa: CASSQTGISYEQYF

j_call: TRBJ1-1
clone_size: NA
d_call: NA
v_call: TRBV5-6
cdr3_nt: TGTGCCAGCAGCTTGGAAGCGGGGCGAGACGCTTTCTTT
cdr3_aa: CASSLEAGRDAFF

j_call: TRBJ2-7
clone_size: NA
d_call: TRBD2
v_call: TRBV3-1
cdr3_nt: TGTGCCAGCAGCTCTAGCGGGGGCGGATACGAGCAGTACTTC
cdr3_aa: CASSSSGGGYEQYF

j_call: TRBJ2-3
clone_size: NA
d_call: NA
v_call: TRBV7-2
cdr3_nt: TGTGCCAGCAGTCCATTAGGGGTTTATTCAGATACGCAGTATTTT
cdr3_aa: CASSPLGVYSDTQYF

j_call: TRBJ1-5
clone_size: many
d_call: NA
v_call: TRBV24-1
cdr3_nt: TGTGCCACCAGTGATAGAGTGGATCAGCCCCAGCATTTT
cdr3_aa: CATSDRVDQPQHF

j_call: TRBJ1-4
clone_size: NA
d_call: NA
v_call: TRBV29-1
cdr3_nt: TGCAGCGTCTTGACAAATGAAAAACTGTTTTTT
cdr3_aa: CSVLTNEKLFF

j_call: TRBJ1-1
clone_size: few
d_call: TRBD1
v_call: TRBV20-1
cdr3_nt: TGCAGTGCTAGAGCCCTTACAGGGGACACTGAAGCTTTCTTT
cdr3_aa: CSARALTGDTEAFF

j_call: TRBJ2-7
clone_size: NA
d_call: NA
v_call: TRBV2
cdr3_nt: TGTGCCAGCAGTCTCAGGTTCAGCTCCTACGAGCAGTACTTC
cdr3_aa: CASSLRFSSYEQYF

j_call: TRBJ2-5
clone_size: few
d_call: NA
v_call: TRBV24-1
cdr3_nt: TGTGCCACCAGTACTTGGGATGAGACCCAGTACTTC
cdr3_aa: CATSTWDETQYF

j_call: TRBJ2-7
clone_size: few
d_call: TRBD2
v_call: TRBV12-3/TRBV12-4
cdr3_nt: TGTGCCAGCAGTTTGACTAGCGGAACTCCCTACGAGCAGTACTTC
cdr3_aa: CASSLTSGTPYEQYF

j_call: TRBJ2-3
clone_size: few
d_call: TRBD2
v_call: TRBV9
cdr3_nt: TGTGCCAGCAGCGTAGGAAATAGCGGGGGGGGCACAGATACGCAGTATTTT
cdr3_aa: CASSVGNSGGGTDTQYF

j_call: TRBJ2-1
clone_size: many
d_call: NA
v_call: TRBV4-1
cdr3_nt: TGCGCCAGCAGCCTCATCGTCGGGTGGGAGCAGTTCTTC
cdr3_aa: CASSLIVGWEQFF

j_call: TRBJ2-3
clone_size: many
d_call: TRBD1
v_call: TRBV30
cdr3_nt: TGTGCCTGGAGTAGCGGACAGGGGGCGGATACGCAGTATTTT
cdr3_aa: CAWSSGQGADTQYF

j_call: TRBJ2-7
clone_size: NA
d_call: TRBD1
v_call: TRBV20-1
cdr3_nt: TGCAGTGCAGCCCCCGGGACAGGACTCTACGAGCAGTACTTC
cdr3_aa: CSAAPGTGLYEQYF

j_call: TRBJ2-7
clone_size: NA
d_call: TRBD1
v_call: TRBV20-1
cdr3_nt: TGCAGTGCTCGGGCCGCTACTCCAGACAGGGATCTTTACGAGCAGTACTTC
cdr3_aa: CSARAATPDRDLYEQYF

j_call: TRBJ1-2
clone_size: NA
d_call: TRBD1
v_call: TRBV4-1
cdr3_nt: TGCGCCAGCAGCCAAGCGACAGGGGGCGGCTACACCTTC
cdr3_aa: CASSQATGGGYTF

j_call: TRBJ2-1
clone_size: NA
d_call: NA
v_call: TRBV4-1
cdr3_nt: TGCGCCAGCAGCCAAGGCCTAGGAAATGAGCAGTTCTTC
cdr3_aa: CASSQGLGNEQFF

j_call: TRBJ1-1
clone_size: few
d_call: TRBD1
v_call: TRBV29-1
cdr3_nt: TGCAGCGGAGGACAGGGGGGCACTGAAGCTTTCTTT
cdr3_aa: CSGGQGGTEAFF

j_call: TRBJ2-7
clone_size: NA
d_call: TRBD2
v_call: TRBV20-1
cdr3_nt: TGCAGTGCTAGAGAACTAGCGGGAGCCTACGAGCAGTACTTC
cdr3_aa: CSARELAGAYEQYF

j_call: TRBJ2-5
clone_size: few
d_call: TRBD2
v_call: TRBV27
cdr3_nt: TGTGCCAGCAGTTTATCACGACTAGCGCTTGAGCAGTACTTC
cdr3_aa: CASSLSRLALEQYF

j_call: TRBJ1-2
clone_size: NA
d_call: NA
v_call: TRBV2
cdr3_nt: TGTGCCAGCAGTGAAACAGACGTAAGCTATGGCTACACCTTC
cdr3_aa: CASSETDVSYGYTF

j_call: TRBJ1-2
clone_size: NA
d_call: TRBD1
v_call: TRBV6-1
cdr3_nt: TGTGCCAGCAGTGGTGAGGGGGCGACGTACACCTTC
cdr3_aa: CASSGEGATYTF